These 5 T cell receptor beta chains share one sample of origin, sequenced in a study of T and B cells in COVID-19 patients. Each TRB amplification used 250-500 ng of genomic DNA from blood. BIOMED2 TRB-A/B primer pools were used in multiplex TRB PCR. TCRdb re-called the multiplex PCR reads through MiXCR, storing one row per CDR3 protein. The sample holds about 17,000 distinct CDR3 sequences, under 30% seen once. The sequencing sample was made of blood. These receptors originate from a human donor who had recovered from COVID-19.

The chain has TRBV10-3 and TRBJ2-1; 7 bases line up with TRBD2. The V gene end was trimmed by 4 bases and the J gene end by 15 bases; junction bases not matched to a gene: 6. The germline CDR1 and CDR2 sequences are ENHRY and SYGVKD. The CDR3 sequence is 11 residues long. CDR3 sequence reads: CAISGGGDAFF. In DNA, the CDR3 is TGTGCCATCAGTGGGGGGGGTGATGCGTTCTTC.

Concerning this clonotype itself: A read error may account for a junction end that differs from germline. V gene TRBV6-5 combines with J gene TRBJ2-1; 15 bases fit TRBD2. CDR3 size: 18 residues. Germline-derived CDR1 and CDR2 are MNHEY and SVGAGI. The CDR3 bases are TGTGCCAGCAGTGACTCGGGACTAGCGGGGGGTGCCTACAATGAGCAGTTCTTC. Amino acid sequence: CASSDSGLAGGAYNEQFF.

This clonotype was recorded many times. The rearrangement uses TRBV6-6 and TRBJ1-6; D gene uncertain. CDR3 size: 16 residues. Deletions cut 0 bases from V and 6 bases from J, with 12 bases between. Germline CDR1 and CDR2: MNHNY and SVGAGI (reference sequence). The CDR3 sequence: CASSYSPPRGNSPLHF. DNA for the CDR3: TGTGCCAGCAGTTACTCCCCGCCCCGAGGTAATTCACCCCTCCACTTT.

This chain links TRBV24-1 with TRBJ1-4, with a weak D call TRBD1 (5 bases). Trimming shortened V by 4 bases and J by 2 bases, and 7 bases separated the two germline ends. Germline V CDR1 and CDR2: KGHDR, SFDVKD. CDR3 length: 14 amino acids. The CDR3 DNA sequence: TGTGCCACCAGTGAAAGGGGTACTAATGAAAAACTGTTTTTT. Protein product: CATSERGTNEKLFF.

This clonotype was observed a handful of times. The chain links TRBV5-1 to TRBJ2-5; weak D call: TRBD2 (5 bases). V gave up 5 bases and J gave up 2 bases, with 13 bases separating them. The CDR3 consists of 14 residues. CDR1 is SGHRS and CDR2 is YFSETQ in the germline V gene. The CDR3 DNA follows: TGCGCCAGCAGGTGGAGCTCGGGGCAAGAGACCCAGTACTTC. Translation: CASRWSSGQETQYF.